The 20 T cell receptor beta chains listed next were all sequenced from one sample in a study of blood T cell repertoires in COVID-19. This table comes from immunoSEQ multiplex PCR, and its TCRdb copy is limited to in-frame clones, with some not included. The table records more than 300,000 clones, just over 85% of them present only once. Sequenced sample: PBMCs or T cells enriched from blood (not recorded which). These receptors originate from a man younger than 45 who had recovered from COVID-19.

This clone appeared a single time. The V gene is TRBV5-1, the J gene TRBJ1-2; TRBD1 agrees at 7 bases. Losses at the gene ends were 0 bases for V and 6 bases for J; bases not matched to a gene: 2. This CDR3 comprises 13 residues. CDR1 is SGHRS and CDR2 is YFSETQ in the germline V gene. The DNA of the CDR3 is TGCGCCAGCAGCTTGGGAGACAGGGATGGCTACACCTTC. This sequence encodes CASSLGDRDGYTF. Based on the CDR3 plus reference TRBV5-1 and TRBJ1-2, the full variable domain is KAGVTQTPRYLIKTRGQQVTLSCSPISGHRSVSWYQQTPGQGLQFLFEYFSETQRNKGNFPGRFSGRQFSNSRSEMNVSTLELGDSALYLCASSLGDRDGYTFGSGTRLTVV.

This clone is a singleton in its sample. The genes are TRBV7-9 and TRBJ2-6, with a weak D call TRBD2 (6 bases). Germline CDR1 and CDR2: SEHNR and FQNEAQ (reference sequence). The CDR3 consists of 18 residues. The V gene lost 5 bases and the J gene lost 0 bases, with 17 bases spanning the gap. CDR3 in amino acids: CASSKWRSGVSGANVLTF. The CDR3 DNA sequence: TGTGCCAGCAGCAAATGGAGGTCGGGGGTCTCTGGGGCCAACGTCCTGACTTTC.

In this sample, this clone turned up a few times. The gene calls are TRBV21-1 and TRBJ1-1; TRBD1, as called in the table, went unchecked against the DNA. TRBV21-1 is deemed a pseudogene. The CDR3 has 14 amino acids. The CDR3 region is CASSPDRPNTEAFF. CDR3 nucleotides: TGTGCCAGCAGCCCGGACAGGCCGAACACTGAAGCTTTCTTT.

V gene TRBV10-3 combines with J gene TRBJ2-2; 11 bases are shared with TRBD1. The CDR3 length is 17 residues. V lost 6 bases and J lost 4; bases outside the gene matches: 10. The germline CDR1 and CDR2 sequences are ENHRY and SYGVKD. The CDR3: CAISRVDRGRGTGELFF. The CDR3 DNA reads TGTGCCATCAGCCGCGTGGACAGGGGGCGAGGCACCGGGGAGCTGTTTTTT.

This rearrangement joins TRBV24-1 to TRBJ2-2, with 9 bases aligning to TRBD2. There are 16 residues in the CDR3. Per the germline V gene, CDR1 is KGHDR and CDR2 is SFDVKD. J was trimmed by 6 bases and V by 3 bases; bases with no gene match: 7. CDR3 loop: CATSDKRTSVPGELFF. CDR3 sequence (DNA): TGTGCCACCAGTGATAAAAGGACTAGCGTCCCCGGGGAGCTGTTTTTT.

The rearrangement uses TRBV6-5 and TRBJ2-7; tentatively, D is TRBD1 (6 bases). The CDR3 is 14 amino acids. Trimming pared 0 bases from V and 5 bases from J, leaving 11 bases between. CDR1 is MNHEY, CDR2 SVGAGI, per germline. Written as DNA, the CDR3 is TGTGCCAGCAGTTACTCGACAGGCCAGGACGAGCAGTACTTC. Protein sequence: CASSYSTGQDEQYF.

V usage is TRBV6-5 and J usage is TRBJ1-6, with D possibly being TRBD1 (5 bases). Trimming left V 4 bases short and J 16 bases short, with 14 bases between. Germline CDR1 MNHEY, CDR2 SVGAGI. The CDR3 contains 12 residues. CDR3 sequence reads: CASSSGARDLHF. Written as DNA, the CDR3 is TGTGCCAGCAGTTCTGGGGCTCGAGATCTCCACTTT.

The DNA of the CDR3 is TGTGCCAGTAGTATAGACCTGGGAGGGGCTGAAGCTTTCTTT. It translates to CASSIDLGGAEAFF. This rearrangement joins TRBV19 to TRBJ1-1, with a possible D match to TRBD1 (5 bases). CDR1 and CDR2 (germline): LNHDA, SQIVND (reference sequence). Deletions cut 0 bases from V and 6 bases from J, with 11 bases between. The CDR3 totals 14 residues.

The rearrangement joins TRBV30 to TRBJ2-2, with 7 bases identical to TRBD2. V shed 4 bases, J shed 10 bases, and the junction held 3 bases outside the gene matches. The CDR3 extends over 11 amino acids. The V gene's germline CDR1 is GTSNPN and CDR2 SVGIG (reference sequence). DNA of the CDR3: TGTGCCTGGATGACTAGCTCGGAGCTGTTTTTT. This translates into CAWMTSSELFF. The variable domain in full, completed from reference TRBV30 and TRBJ2-2, reads SQTIHQWPATLVQPVGSPLSLECTVEGTSNPNLYWYRQAAGRGLQLLFYSVGIGQISSEVPQNLSASRPQDRQFILSSKKLLLSDSGFYLCAWMTSSELFFGEGSRLTVL.

The chain joins TRBV5-1 to TRBJ2-5; 8 nucleotides agree with TRBD1. Losses at the gene ends were 5 bases for V and 2 bases for J; bases not matched to a gene: 5. Germline assignment: CDR1 SGHRS and CDR2 YFSETQ. The CDR3 covers 14 residues. The CDR3 spells CASRQGQAQETQYF. Written as DNA, the CDR3 is TGCGCCAGCAGACAGGGACAGGCGCAAGAGACCCAGTACTTC.

The gene calls are TRBV7-2 and TRBJ2-7; 7 nucleotides line up with TRBD1. CDR3 length: 15 residues. V lost 3 bases to trimming and J lost 4 bases; unmatched junction nucleotides: 9. CDR1 and CDR2 (germline): SGHTA, FQGNSA. DNA of the CDR3: TGTGCCAGCAGCTTTTCGATAGGGGGCGCATACGAGCAGTACTTC. Protein: CASSFSIGGAYEQYF.

The CDR3 coding sequence is TGTGCCAGTAGTATTGGCAGACTTGAACCCTCCTCTGGGGCCAACGTCCTGACTTTC. Its translation: CASSIGRLEPSSGANVLTF. V usage is TRBV19 and J usage is TRBJ2-6, with D unclear. The CDR3 consists of 19 residues. V was shortened by 3 bases and J by 0 bases, with 18 bases between the two germline ends. Germline CDR1 reads LNHDA; CDR2 reads SQIVND (reference sequence).

The rearrangement links TRBV30 to TRBJ1-2, with TRBD1 identical over 7 bases. Germline-derived CDR1 and CDR2 are GTSNPN and SVGIG (reference sequence). The CDR3 spans 13 residues. J was trimmed by 3 bases and V by 3 bases; bases with no gene match: 4. The CDR3 here is CAWSRQGHYGYTF. CDR3 nucleotides: TGTGCCTGGAGCAGACAGGGTCACTATGGCTACACCTTC.

The chain uses TRBV3-1 (or the pseudogene TRBV3-2) and TRBJ2-1; tentatively, D is TRBD2 (5 bases). Germline loops: CDR1 LGHDT, CDR2 YNNKEL (reference sequence). The CDR3 sequence is 12 residues long. Deletions cut 1 base from V and 15 bases from J, with 13 bases between. Written as DNA, the CDR3 is TGTGCCAGCAGCCAAGGAAGCCAGAGGGCGTTCTTC. Translated: CASSQGSQRAFF.

The V and J genes are TRBV19 and TRBJ2-3; 9 bases match TRBD1. Germline loops: CDR1 LNHDA, CDR2 SQIVND (reference sequence). J lost 5 bases, V lost 5 bases, and 5 bases had no gene match. The CDR3 contains 14 residues. The DNA for the CDR3 is TGTGCCAGTAGTCCACAGGGGGCAGGAGATACGCAGTATTTT. Translation gives CASSPQGAGDTQYF.

This chain uses TRBV28 with TRBJ1-2, with 7 positions matching TRBD1. In germline, CDR1 is MDHEN, CDR2 SYDVKM. With V trimmed by 6 bases and J by 1 base, 5 bases remained unmatched. This CDR3 has 14 residues. The CDR3 loop is CASRAWDSNYGYTF. In DNA form, the CDR3 reads TGTGCCAGCAGGGCGTGGGACAGTAACTATGGCTACACCTTC.

V gene TRBV15 combines with J gene TRBJ2-2; perhaps TRBD2 as D (5 bases). Germline V lookup: CDR1 LNHNV, CDR2 YYDKDF (reference sequence). The CDR3 runs to 16 residues. V was cut by 0 bases and J by 6 bases, with 14 bases left in between. The CDR3 DNA reads TGTGCCACCAGCAGAGATCATATACGAGGGCCCGGGGAGCTGTTTTTT. The encoded protein is CATSRDHIRGPGELFF.

CDR3 protein: CASSIGENPQHF. The CDR3 bases are TGTGCCAGTAGTATAGGCGAGAATCCCCAGCATTTT. This sequence joins TRBV19 and TRBJ1-5; the D is unclear. With 1 base removed from V and 10 bases from J, the gap between germline ends came to 8 bases. Germline V lookup: CDR1 LNHDA, CDR2 SQIVND (reference sequence). The CDR3 has 12 amino acids.

The V call is TRBV18, the J call TRBJ2-7; 8 positions agree with TRBD1. Germline values: CDR1 KGHSH, CDR2 LQKENI. The J segment lost 4 bases and the V segment lost 0 bases, leaving 5 bases of the junction unmatched. The CDR3 length is 15 residues. The CDR3 loop reads CASSPPGQVPYEQYF. CDR3 nucleotides: TGTGCCAGCTCACCACCGGGACAGGTTCCATACGAGCAGTACTTC.

This chain connects TRBV24-1 to TRBJ2-1; D gene ambiguous. This CDR3 has 15 residues. Trimming took 1 base from V and 8 from J, leaving 14 bases between them. In germline, CDR1 is KGHDR, CDR2 SFDVKD. CDR3 bases: TGTGCCACCAGTGATTTCCAGTCTAGTCTGGATGAGCAGTTCTTC. Its protein is CATSDFQSSLDEQFF.